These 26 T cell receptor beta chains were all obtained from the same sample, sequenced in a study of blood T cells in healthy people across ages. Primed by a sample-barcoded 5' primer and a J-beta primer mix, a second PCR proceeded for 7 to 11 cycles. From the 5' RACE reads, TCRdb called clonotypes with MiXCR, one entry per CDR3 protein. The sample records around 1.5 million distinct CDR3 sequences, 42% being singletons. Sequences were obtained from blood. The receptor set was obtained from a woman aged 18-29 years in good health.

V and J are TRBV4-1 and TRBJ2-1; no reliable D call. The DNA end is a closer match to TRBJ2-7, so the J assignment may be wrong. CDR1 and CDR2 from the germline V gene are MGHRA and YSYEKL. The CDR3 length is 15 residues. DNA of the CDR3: TGCGCCAGCAGCCAAGATGCCGGCCTCTACAATGAGCAGTACTTC. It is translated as CASSQDAGLYNEQYF.

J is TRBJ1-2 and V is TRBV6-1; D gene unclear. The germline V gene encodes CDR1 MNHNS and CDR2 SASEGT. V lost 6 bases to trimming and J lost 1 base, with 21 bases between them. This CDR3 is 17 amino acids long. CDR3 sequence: CASSPSPWRGDNYGYTF. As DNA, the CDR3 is TGTGCCAGCAGCCCGTCCCCTTGGCGCGGGGATAACTATGGCTACACCTTC.

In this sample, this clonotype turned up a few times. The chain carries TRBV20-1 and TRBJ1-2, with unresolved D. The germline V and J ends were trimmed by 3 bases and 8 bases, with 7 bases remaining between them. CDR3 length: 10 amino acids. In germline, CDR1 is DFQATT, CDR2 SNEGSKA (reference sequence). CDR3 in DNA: TGCAGTGCTAGTGACGTCGGCTACACCTTC. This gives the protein CSASDVGYTF.

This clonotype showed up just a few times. CDR3 sequence (DNA): TGCAGTGCTGGGGACTCCGGACAAGAGACCCAGTACTTC. It is translated as CSAGDSGQETQYF. The rearrangement joins TRBV20-1 to TRBJ2-5; possible D gene TRBD2, 6 bases. From germline, CDR1 is DFQATT and CDR2 SNEGSKA (reference sequence). This CDR3 has 13 residues. Trimming removed 5 bases from V and 2 bases from J, with 12 bases in between.

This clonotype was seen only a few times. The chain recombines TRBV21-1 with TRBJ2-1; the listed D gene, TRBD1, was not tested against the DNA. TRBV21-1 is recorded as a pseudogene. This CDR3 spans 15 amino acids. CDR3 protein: CASSKGARGYNEQFF. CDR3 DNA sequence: TGTGCCAGCAGCAAAGGGGCCAGGGGGTACAATGAGCAGTTCTTC.

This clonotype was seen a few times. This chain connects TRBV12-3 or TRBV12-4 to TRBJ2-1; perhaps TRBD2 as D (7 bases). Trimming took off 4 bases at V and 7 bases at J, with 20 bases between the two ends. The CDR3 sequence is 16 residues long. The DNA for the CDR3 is TGTGCCAGCAGTTCCGAGGGGGGGCTAGCGGAGAATGAGCAGTTCTTC. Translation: CASSSEGGLAENEQFF.

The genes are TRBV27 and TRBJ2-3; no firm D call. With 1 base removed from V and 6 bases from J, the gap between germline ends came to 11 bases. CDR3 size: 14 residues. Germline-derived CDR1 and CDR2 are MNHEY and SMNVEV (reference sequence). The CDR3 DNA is TGTGCCAGCAGTTTATTAGCCCCGCAGGATACGCAGTATTTT. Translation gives CASSLLAPQDTQYF.

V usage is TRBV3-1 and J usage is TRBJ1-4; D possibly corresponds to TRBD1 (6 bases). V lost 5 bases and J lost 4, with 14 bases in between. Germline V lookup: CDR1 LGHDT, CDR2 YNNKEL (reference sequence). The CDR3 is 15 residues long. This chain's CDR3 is CASSKSGASNEKLFF. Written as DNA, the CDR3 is TGTGCCAGCAGCAAATCAGGGGCCAGTAATGAAAAACTGTTTTTT.

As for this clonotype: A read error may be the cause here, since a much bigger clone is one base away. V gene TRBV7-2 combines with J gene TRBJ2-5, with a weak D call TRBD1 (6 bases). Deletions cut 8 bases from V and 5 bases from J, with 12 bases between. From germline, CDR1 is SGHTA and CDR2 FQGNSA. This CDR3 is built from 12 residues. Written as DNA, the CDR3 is TGTGCCAGCCCCACCCAGGGGGAGACCCAGTACTTC. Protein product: CASPTQGETQYF. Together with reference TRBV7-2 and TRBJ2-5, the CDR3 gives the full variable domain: GAGVSQSPSNKVTEKGKDVELRCDPISGHTALYWYRQSLGQGLEFLIYFQGNSAPDKSGLPSDRFSAERTGGSVSTLTIQRTQQEDSAVYLCASPTQGETQYFGPGTRLLVL.

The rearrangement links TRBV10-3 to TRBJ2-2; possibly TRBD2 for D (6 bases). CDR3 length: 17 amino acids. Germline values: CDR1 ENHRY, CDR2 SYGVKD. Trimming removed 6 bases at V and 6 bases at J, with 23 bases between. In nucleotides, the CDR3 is TGTGCCATCAGCTCTTCATCTTTGGGACTCGCAGCCGGGGAGCTGTTTTTT. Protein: CAISSSSLGLAAGELFF.

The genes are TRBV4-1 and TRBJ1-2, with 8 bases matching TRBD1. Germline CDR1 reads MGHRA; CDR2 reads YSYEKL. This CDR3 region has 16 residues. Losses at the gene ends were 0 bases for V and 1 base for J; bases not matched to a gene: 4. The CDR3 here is CASSQDGDRSNYGYTF. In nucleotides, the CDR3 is TGCGCCAGCAGCCAAGACGGGGACAGGAGTAACTATGGCTACACCTTC.

Here the CDR3 reads CASSSDWAVGTQDTQYF. The CDR3 DNA is TGTGCCAGCAGCTCCGACTGGGCGGTGGGAACACAAGATACGCAGTATTTT. The J gene is TRBJ2-3, the V gene TRBV11-1; D uncertain. The CDR3 spans 17 residues. V dropped 4 bases and J dropped 5 bases, with 22 bases sitting between them. The germline V gene encodes CDR1 SGHAT and CDR2 FQDESV (reference sequence). Full variable domain (outside the CDR3, taken from reference TRBV11-1 and TRBJ2-3): EAEVAQSPRYKITEKSQAVAFWCDPISGHATLYWYRQILGQGPELLVQFQDESVVDDSQLPKDRFSAERLKGVDSTLKIQPAELGDSAMYLCASSSDWAVGTQDTQYFGPGTRLTVL.

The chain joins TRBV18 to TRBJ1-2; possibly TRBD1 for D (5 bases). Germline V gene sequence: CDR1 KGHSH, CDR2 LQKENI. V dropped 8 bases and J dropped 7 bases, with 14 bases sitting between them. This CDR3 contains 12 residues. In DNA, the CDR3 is TGTGCCAGCACGGACACCCAGACTGGCTACACCTTC. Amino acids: CASTDTQTGYTF.

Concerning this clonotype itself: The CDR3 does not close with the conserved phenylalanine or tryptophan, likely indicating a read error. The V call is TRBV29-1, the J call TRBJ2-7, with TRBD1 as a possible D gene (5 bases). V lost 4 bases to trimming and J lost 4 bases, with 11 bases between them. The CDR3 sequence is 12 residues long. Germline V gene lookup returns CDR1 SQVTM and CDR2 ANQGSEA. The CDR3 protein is CSVAGKVYEQYL. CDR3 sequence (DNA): TGCAGCGTTGCAGGGAAGGTGTACGAGCAGTACTTA.

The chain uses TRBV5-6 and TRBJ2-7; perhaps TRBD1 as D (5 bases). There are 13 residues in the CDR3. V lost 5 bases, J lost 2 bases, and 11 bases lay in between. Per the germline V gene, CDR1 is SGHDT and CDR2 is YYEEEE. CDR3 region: CASRQTATYEQYF. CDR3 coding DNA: TGTGCCAGCAGACAGACAGCTACCTACGAGCAGTACTTC. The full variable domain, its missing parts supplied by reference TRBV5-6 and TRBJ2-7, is DAGVTQSPTHLIKTRGQQVTLRCSPKSGHDTVSWYQQALGQGPQFIFQYYEEEERQRGNFPDRFSGHQFPNYSSELNVNALLLGDSALYLCASRQTATYEQYFGPGTRLTVT.

The CDR3 region has the DNA TGTGCCAGCAGCCAAGAGGGGAGGACGTGGGCCGCAGATACGCAGTATTTT. It codes for CASSQEGRTWAADTQYF. The chain uses TRBV3-1 and TRBJ2-3; a weak D match, TRBD2 (6 bases). The CDR3 contains 17 residues. The V and J ends lost 0 bases and 4 bases respectively, with 17 bases between them. CDR1 is LGHDT, CDR2 YNNKEL, per germline (reference sequence).

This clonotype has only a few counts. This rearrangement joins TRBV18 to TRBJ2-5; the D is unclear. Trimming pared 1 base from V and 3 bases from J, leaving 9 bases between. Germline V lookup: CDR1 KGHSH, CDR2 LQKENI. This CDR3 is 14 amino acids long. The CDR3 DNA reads TGTGCCAGCTCACCACTAAACTCCGAAGAGACCCAGTACTTC. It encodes CASSPLNSEETQYF.

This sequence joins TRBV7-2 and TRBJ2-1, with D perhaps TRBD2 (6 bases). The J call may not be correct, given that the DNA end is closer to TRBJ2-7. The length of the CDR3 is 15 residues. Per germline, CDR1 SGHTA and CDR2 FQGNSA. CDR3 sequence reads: CASSLELASYNEQYF. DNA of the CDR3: TGTGCCAGCAGCTTAGAACTAGCCTCCTACAATGAGCAGTACTTC.

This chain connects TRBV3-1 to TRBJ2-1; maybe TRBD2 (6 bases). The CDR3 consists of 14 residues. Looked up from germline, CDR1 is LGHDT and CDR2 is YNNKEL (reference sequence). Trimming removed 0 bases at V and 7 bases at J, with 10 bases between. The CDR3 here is CASSQDPGVNEQFF. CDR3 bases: TGTGCCAGCAGCCAAGATCCGGGAGTGAATGAGCAGTTCTTC.

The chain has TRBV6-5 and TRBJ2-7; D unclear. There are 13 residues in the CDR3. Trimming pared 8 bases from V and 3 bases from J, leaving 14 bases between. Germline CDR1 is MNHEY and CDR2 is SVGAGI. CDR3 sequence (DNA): TGTGCCAGCTCGATTGGGGTAGTCTACGAGCAGTACTTC. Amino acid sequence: CASSIGVVYEQYF.

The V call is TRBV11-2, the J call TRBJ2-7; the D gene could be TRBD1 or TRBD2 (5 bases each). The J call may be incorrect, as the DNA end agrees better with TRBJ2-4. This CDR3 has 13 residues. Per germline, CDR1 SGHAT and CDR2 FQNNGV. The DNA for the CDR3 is TGTGCCAGCAGCGATTTAAGGGACCCCATTCAGTACTTC. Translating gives CASSDLRDPIQYF.

DNA for the CDR3: TGTGCCAGCAGCCGAGGGGGAGCGGCAGAATCCTACAATGAGCAGTTCTTC. Translation: CASSRGGAAESYNEQFF. V is TRBV7-9 and J is TRBJ2-1, with D perhaps TRBD1 (6 bases). There are 17 residues in the CDR3. Trimming removed 5 bases at V and 1 base at J, with 18 bases between. Germline V gene lookup returns CDR1 SEHNR and CDR2 FQNEAQ (reference sequence). Drawing the rest from reference TRBV7-9 and TRBJ2-1, the complete variable domain is DTGVSQNPRHKITKRGQNVTFRCDPISEHNRLYWYRQTLGQGPEFLTYFQNEAQLEKSRLLSDRFSAERPKGSFSTLEIQRTEQGDSAMYLCASSRGGAAESYNEQFFGPGTRLTVL.

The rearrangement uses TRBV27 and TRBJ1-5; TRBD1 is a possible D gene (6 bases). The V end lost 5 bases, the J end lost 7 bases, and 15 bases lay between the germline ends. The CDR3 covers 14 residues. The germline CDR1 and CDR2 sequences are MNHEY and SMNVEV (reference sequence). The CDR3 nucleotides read TGTGCCAGCAGTGCTCTGGGGGGCGGCCAGCCCCAGCATTTT. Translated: CASSALGGGQPQHF.

CDR3 in amino acids: CASSLGKGSYEQYF. CDR3 sequence (DNA): TGTGCCAGCAGCTTGGGAAAGGGGTCCTACGAGCAGTACTTC. The chain couples TRBV7-2 to TRBJ2-7, with a possible D match to TRBD1 (5 bases). V gave up 3 bases and J gave up 1 base, with 10 bases separating them. The CDR3 sequence is 14 residues long. In germline, CDR1 is SGHTA, CDR2 FQGNSA.

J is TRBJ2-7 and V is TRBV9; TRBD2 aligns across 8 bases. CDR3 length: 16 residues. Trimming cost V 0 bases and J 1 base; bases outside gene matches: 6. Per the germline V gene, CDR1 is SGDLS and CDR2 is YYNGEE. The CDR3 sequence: CASSVEGTSGSYEQYF. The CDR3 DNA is TGTGCCAGCAGCGTAGAAGGGACTAGTGGGTCCTACGAGCAGTACTTC.

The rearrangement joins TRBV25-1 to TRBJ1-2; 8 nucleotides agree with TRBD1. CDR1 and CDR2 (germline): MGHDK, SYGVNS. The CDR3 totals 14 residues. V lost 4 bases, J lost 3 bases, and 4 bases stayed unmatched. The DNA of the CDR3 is TGTGCCAGCAGTGTGACAGGGGCTCACTATGGCTACACCTTC. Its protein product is CASSVTGAHYGYTF.